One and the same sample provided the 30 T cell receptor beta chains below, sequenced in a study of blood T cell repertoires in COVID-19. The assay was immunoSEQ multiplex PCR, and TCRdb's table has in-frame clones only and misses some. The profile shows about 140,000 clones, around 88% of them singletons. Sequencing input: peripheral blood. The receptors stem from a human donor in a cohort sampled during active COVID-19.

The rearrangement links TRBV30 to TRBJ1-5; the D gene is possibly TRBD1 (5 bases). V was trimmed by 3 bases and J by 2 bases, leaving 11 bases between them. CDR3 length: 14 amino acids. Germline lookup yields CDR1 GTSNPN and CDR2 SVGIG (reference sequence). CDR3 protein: CAWSKGLGNQPQHF. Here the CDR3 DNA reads TGTGCCTGGAGCAAGGGGCTGGGCAATCAGCCCCAGCATTTT.

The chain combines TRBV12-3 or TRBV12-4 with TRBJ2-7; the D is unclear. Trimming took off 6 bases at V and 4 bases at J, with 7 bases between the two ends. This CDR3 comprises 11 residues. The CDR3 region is CASSIAYEQYF. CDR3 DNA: TGTGCCAGCAGCATAGCATACGAGCAGTACTTC.

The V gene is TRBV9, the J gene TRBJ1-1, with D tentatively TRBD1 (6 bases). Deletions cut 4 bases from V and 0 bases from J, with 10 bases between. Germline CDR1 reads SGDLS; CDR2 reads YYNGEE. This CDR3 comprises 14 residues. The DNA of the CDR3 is TGTGCCAGCAGCACGGACAGCCTGAACACTGAAGCTTTCTTT. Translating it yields CASSTDSLNTEAFF.

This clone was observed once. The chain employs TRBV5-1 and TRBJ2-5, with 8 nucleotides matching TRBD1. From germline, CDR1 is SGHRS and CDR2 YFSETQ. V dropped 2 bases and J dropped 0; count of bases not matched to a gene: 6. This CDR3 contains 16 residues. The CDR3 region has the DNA TGCGCCAGCAGCTTAACAGGGGGACCTTACCAAGAGACCCAGTACTTC. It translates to CASSLTGGPYQETQYF.

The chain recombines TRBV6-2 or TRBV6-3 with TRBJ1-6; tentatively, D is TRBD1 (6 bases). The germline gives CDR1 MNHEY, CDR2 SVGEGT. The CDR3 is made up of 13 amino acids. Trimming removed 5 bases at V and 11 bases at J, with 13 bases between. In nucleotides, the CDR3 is TGTGCCAGCAGTACTAACCAGGGGACACCCCTCCACTTT. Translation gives CASSTNQGTPLHF.

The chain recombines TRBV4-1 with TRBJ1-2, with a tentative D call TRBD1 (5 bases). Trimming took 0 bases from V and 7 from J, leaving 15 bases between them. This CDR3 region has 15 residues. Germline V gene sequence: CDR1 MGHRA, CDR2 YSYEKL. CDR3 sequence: CASSQDTQGVGGYTF. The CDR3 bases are TGCGCCAGCAGCCAAGATACGCAGGGCGTAGGTGGCTACACCTTC.

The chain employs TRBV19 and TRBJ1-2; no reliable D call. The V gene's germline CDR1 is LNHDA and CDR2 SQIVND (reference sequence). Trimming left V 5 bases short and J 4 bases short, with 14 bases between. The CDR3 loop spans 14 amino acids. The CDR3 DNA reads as TGTGCCAGTAGTGGACTGCCGGGCGTCTATGGCTACACCTTC. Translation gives CASSGLPGVYGYTF. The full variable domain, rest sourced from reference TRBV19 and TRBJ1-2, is DGGITQSPKYLFRKEGQNVTLSCEQNLNHDAMYWYRQDPGQGLRLIYYSQIVNDFQKGDIAEGYSVSREKKESFPLTVTSAQKNPTAFYLCASSGLPGVYGYTFGSGTRLTVV.

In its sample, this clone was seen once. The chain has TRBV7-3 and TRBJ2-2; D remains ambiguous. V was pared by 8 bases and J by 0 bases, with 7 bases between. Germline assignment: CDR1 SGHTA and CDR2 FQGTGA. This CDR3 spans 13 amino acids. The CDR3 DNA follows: TGTGCCAGCGGCCCCGCGAACACCGGGGAGCTGTTTTTT. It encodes CASGPANTGELFF.

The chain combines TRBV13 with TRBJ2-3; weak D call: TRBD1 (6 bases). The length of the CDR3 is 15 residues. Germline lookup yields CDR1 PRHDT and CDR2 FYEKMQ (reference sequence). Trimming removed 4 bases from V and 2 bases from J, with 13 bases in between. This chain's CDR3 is CASSSRGGYTDTQYF. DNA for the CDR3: TGTGCCAGCAGCTCCCGTGGGGGCTACACAGATACGCAGTATTTT.

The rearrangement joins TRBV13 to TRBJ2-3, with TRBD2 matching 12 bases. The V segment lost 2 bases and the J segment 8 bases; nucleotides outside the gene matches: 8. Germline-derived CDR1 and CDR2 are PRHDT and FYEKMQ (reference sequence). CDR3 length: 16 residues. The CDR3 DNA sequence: TGTGCCAGCAGCTTACGAACTAGCGGGGGGAGGGGTACGCAGTATTTT. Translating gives CASSLRTSGGRGTQYF.

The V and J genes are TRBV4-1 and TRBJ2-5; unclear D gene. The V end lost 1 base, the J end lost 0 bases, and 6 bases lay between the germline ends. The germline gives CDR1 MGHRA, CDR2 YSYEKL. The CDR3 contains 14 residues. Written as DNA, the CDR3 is TGCGCCAGCAGCCAAGTACTGTACCAAGAGACCCAGTACTTC. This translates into CASSQVLYQETQYF.

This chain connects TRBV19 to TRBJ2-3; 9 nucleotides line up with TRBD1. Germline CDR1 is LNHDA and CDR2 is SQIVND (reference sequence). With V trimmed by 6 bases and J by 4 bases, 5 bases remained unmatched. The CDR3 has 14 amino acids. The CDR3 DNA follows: TGTGCCAGTAGAGGGACAGGGAAGGCAGATACGCAGTATTTT. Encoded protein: CASRGTGKADTQYF. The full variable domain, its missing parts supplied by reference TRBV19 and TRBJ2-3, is DGGITQSPKYLFRKEGQNVTLSCEQNLNHDAMYWYRQDPGQGLRLIYYSQIVNDFQKGDIAEGYSVSREKKESFPLTVTSAQKNPTAFYLCASRGTGKADTQYFGPGTRLTVL.

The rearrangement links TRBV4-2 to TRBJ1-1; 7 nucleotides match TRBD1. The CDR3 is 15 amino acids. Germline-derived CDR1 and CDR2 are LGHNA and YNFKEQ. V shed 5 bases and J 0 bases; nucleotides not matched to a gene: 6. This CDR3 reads CASSVQGQVNTEAFF. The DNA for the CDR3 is TGTGCCAGCAGCGTTCAAGGACAGGTGAACACTGAAGCTTTCTTT.

The CDR3 nucleotides are TGTGCCAGCAGTTTCACAGGGATCCCCTACGAGCAGTACTTC. Translated: CASSFTGIPYEQYF. The chain joins TRBV27 to TRBJ2-7, with a weak D call TRBD1 (6 bases). The V end lost 3 bases, the J end lost 2 bases, and 11 bases lay between the germline ends. This CDR3 is 14 amino acids long. CDR1 and CDR2 (germline): MNHEY, SMNVEV (reference sequence).

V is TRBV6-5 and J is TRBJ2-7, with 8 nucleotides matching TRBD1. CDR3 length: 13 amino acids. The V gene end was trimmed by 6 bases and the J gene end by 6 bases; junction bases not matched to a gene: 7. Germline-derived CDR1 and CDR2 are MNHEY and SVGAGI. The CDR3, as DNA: TGTGCCAGCAGCCTTAGACAGGGGAGCGAGCAGTACTTC. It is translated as CASSLRQGSEQYF.

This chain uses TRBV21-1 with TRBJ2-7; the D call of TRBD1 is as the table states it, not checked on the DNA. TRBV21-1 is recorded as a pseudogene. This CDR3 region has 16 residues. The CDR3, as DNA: TGTGCCAGCAGCAAGCCTCTTGGACACCGTTTCCACGAGCAGTACTTC. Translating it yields CASSKPLGHRFHEQYF.

The CDR3 spells CASSRQGGEQFF. CDR3 coding DNA: TGTGCCAGCAGCCGACAAGGGGGAGAGCAGTTCTTC. The genes are TRBV3-1 (or the pseudogene TRBV3-2) and TRBJ2-1; possibly TRBD1 for D (6 bases). The CDR3 consists of 12 residues. Per the germline V gene, CDR1 is LGHDT and CDR2 is YNNKEL (reference sequence). The germline V and J ends were trimmed by 4 bases and 10 bases, with 11 bases remaining between them.

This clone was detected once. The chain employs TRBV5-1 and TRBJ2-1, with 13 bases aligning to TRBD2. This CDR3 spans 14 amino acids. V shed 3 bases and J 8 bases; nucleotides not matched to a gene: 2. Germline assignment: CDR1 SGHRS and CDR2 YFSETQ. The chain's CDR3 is CASSWTSGGDEQFF. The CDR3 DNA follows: TGCGCCAGCAGCTGGACTAGCGGGGGTGATGAGCAGTTCTTC.

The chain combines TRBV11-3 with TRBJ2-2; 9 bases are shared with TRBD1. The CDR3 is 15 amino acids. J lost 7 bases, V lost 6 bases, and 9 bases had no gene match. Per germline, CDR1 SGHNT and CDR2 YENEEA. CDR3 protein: CASSGTGSFGGELFF. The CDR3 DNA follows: TGTGCCAGCAGTGGGACAGGGAGTTTCGGCGGGGAGCTGTTTTTT.

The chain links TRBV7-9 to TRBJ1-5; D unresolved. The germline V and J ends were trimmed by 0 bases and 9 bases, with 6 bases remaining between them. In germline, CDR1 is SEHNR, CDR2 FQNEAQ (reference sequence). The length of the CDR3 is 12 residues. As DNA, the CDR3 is TGTGCCAGCAGCTTAGCGTCGGGGCCCCAGCATTTT. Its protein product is CASSLASGPQHF.

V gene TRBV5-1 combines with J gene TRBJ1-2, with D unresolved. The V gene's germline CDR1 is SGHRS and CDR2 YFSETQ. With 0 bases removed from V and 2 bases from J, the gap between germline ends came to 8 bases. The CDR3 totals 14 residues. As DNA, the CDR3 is TGCGCCAGCAGCTTGGCGGGGATGAACTATGGCTACACCTTC. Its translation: CASSLAGMNYGYTF.

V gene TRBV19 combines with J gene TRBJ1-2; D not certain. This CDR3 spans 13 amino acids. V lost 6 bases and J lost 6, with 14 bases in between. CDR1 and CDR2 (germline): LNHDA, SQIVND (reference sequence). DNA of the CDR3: TGTGCCAGTAGGACCTTACGGGAGGATGGCTACACCTTC. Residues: CASRTLREDGYTF.

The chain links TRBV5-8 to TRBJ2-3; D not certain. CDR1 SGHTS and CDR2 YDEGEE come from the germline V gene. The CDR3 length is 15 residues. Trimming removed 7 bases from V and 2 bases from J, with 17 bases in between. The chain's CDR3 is CASLLGAGYTDTQYF. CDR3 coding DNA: TGTGCCAGCCTCCTTGGTGCAGGTTACACAGATACGCAGTATTTT.

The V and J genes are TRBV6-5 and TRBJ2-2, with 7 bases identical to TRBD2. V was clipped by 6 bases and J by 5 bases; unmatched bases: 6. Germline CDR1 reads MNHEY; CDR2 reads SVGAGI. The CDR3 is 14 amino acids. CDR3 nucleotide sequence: TGTGCCAGCAGACCCCCCGGGGGGACCGGGGAGCTGTTTTTT. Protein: CASRPPGGTGELFF.

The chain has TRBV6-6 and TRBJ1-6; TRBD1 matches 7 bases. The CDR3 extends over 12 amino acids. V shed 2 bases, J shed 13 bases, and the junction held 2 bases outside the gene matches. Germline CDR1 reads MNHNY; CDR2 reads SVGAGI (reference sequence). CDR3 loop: CASSYGQEPLHF. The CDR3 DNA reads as TGTGCCAGCAGTTACGGACAGGAGCCCCTCCACTTT.

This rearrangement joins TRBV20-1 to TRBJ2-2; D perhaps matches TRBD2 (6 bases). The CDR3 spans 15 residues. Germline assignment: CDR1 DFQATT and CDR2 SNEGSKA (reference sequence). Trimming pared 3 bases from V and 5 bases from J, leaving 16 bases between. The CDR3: CSASKAGIWTGELFF. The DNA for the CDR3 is TGCAGTGCTAGTAAGGCGGGAATTTGGACCGGGGAGCTGTTTTTT.

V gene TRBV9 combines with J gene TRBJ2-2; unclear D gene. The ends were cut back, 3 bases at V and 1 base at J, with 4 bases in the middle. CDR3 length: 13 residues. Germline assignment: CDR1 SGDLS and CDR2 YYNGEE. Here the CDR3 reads CASSARNTGELFF. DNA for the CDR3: TGTGCCAGCAGCGCTAGGAACACCGGGGAGCTGTTTTTT.

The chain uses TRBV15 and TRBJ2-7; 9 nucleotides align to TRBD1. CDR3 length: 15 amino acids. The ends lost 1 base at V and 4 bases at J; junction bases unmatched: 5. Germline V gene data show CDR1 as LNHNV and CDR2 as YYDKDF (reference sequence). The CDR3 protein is CATSRGGQGSYEQYF. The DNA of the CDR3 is TGTGCCACCAGCAGAGGGGGACAGGGCTCTTACGAGCAGTACTTC.

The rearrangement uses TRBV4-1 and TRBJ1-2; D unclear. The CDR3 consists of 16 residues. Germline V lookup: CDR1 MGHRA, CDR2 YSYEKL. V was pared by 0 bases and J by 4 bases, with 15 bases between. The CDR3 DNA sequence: TGCGCCAGCAGCCAAGAGTTGGTCAGCGTTTTCTATGGCTACACCTTC. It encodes CASSQELVSVFYGYTF.

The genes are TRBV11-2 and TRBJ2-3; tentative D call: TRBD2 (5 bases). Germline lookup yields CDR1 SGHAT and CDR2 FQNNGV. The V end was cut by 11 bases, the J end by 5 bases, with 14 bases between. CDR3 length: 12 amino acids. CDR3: CAVGGPRDTQYF. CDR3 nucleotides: TGTGCCGTCGGAGGTCCCCGAGATACGCAGTATTTT.